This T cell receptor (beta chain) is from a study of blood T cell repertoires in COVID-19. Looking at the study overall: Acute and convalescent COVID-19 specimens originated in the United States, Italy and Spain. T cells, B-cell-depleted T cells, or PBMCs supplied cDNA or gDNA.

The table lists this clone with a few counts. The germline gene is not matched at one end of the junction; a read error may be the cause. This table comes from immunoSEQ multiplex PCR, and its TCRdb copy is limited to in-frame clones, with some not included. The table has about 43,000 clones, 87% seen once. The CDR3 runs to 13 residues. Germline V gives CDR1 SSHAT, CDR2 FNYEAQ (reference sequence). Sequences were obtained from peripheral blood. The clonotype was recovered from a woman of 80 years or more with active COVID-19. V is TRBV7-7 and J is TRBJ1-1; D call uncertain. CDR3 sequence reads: CASSLTENTEAFF. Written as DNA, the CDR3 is TGTGCTAGCAGCCTTACAGAAAACACTGAAGCTTTCTTT.